A single sample gave rise to the 31 T cell receptor beta chains below, sequenced in a study of T cell repertoires in cytomegalovirus infection. Antigens for these TCRs are unknown. TCRdb re-derived calls from the reads in MiXCR, one entry per CDR3 protein. This sample has about 340,000 distinct CDR3 sequences, with just under 30% found just once. Specimen: cultured PBMCs, collected from culture after CMV antigen stimulation. Receptors originate from a human donor in good health (CMV status not recorded). Some clones in this sample may be carry-over from other donors' samples.

V and J are TRBV5-5 and TRBJ2-7; D is unresolved. The germline V gene has CDR1 SGHKS and CDR2 YYEKEE (reference sequence). Trimming shortened V by 5 bases and J by 5 bases, and 8 bases separated the two germline ends. This CDR3 comprises 11 residues. CDR3 residues: CASSQWHEQYF. CDR3 bases: TGTGCCAGCAGTCAGTGGCACGAGCAGTACTTC.

The chain has TRBV27 and TRBJ2-7; maybe TRBD2 (6 bases). This CDR3 is built from 15 residues. V lost 3 bases and J lost 3, with 15 bases in between. Germline V gene data show CDR1 as MNHEY and CDR2 as SMNVEV (reference sequence). The CDR3 region is CASSLIGGRSYEQYF. The CDR3 region has the DNA TGTGCCAGCAGTTTGATCGGGGGTCGGAGCTACGAGCAGTACTTC.

This clonotype was seen a few times. CDR3 residues: CASSARRTGGWGDNSPLHF. The CDR3 DNA reads as TGTGCCAGCAGCGCACGCCGGACAGGGGGTTGGGGAGATAATTCACCCCTCCACTTT. The chain employs TRBV11-3 and TRBJ1-6; 10 nucleotides align to TRBD1. The germline CDR1 and CDR2 sequences are SGHNT and YENEEA. V lost 5 bases and J lost 5; bases outside the gene matches: 15. This CDR3 is 19 amino acids long.

V is TRBV7-2 and J is TRBJ2-2; 8 positions match TRBD1. The germline gives CDR1 SGHTA, CDR2 FQGNSA. The CDR3 is 16 residues long. With V trimmed by 1 base and J by 7 bases, 8 bases remained unmatched. This CDR3 reads CASSLERDRTSGELFF. The CDR3 nucleotides are TGTGCCAGCAGCTTAGAACGGGACAGGACGAGCGGGGAGCTGTTTTTT.

This clonotype has a handful of counts. The chain has TRBV6-6 and TRBJ1-6; 7 bases line up with TRBD1. CDR3 length: 15 residues. Germline assignment: CDR1 MNHNY and CDR2 SVGAGI (reference sequence). V lost 8 bases, J lost 6 bases, and 10 bases stayed unmatched. CDR3 sequence: CASLRRDRANSPLHF. CDR3 bases: TGTGCCAGCTTACGGAGGGACAGAGCTAATTCACCCCTCCACTTT.

This clonotype has more than one count but fewer than ten. This rearrangement joins TRBV13 to TRBJ1-2; weak D call: TRBD1 (5 bases). V lost 2 bases, J lost 6 bases, and 16 bases lay in between. The CDR3 length is 15 residues. CDR1 is PRHDT and CDR2 is FYEKMQ in the germline V gene (reference sequence). The CDR3: CASSLFPGRGDGYTF. The CDR3 region has the DNA TGTGCCAGCAGCTTATTCCCAGGGAGAGGAGATGGCTACACCTTC. The full variable domain, rest sourced from reference TRBV13 and TRBJ1-2, is AAGVIQSPRHLIKEKRETATLKCYPIPRHDTVYWYQQGPGQDPQFLISFYEKMQSDKGSIPDRFSAQQFSDYHSELNMSSLELGDSALYFCASSLFPGRGDGYTFGSGTRLTVV.

The rearrangement uses TRBV5-1 and TRBJ2-1; D may correspond to TRBD1 or TRBD2 (5 bases each). The V and J ends lost 6 bases and 7 bases respectively, with 23 bases between them. The germline CDR1 and CDR2 sequences are SGHRS and YFSETQ. This CDR3 region has 16 residues. The CDR3 loop is CASNPNSGTPGNEQFF. The CDR3 nucleotides read TGCGCCAGCAACCCTAACTCCGGGACGCCGGGGAATGAGCAGTTCTTC.

The chain links TRBV2 to TRBJ1-5, with D hard to call. The CDR3 extends over 13 amino acids. Germline-derived CDR1 and CDR2 are SNHLY and FYNNEI. The V end lost 4 bases, the J end lost 4 bases, and 8 bases lay between the germline ends. The CDR3: CASSVQINQPQHF. As DNA, the CDR3 is TGTGCCAGCAGTGTCCAGATTAATCAGCCCCAGCATTTT. Looking up the rest from reference TRBV2 and TRBJ1-5 gives the full variable domain: EPEVTQTPSHQVTQMGQEVILRCVPISNHLYFYWYRQILGQKVEFLVSFYNNEISEKSEIFDDQFSVERPDGSNFTLKIRSTKLEDSAMYFCASSVQINQPQHFGDGTRLSIL.

This clonotype was detected a few times. The chain has TRBV6-5 and TRBJ1-4; D unclear. Germline V CDR1 and CDR2: MNHEY, SVGAGI. V was cut by 0 bases and J by 7 bases, with 18 bases left in between. This CDR3 is built from 17 residues. The CDR3 sequence: CASSYSKVASLGEKLFF. CDR3 sequence (DNA): TGTGCCAGCAGTTACTCGAAAGTTGCCTCACTCGGTGAAAAACTGTTTTTT.

This clonotype has only a few counts. This chain connects TRBV5-5 to TRBJ1-2, with unresolved D. The length of the CDR3 is 14 residues. Germline V gene sequence: CDR1 SGHKS, CDR2 YYEKEE (reference sequence). The V and J ends lost 1 base and 7 bases respectively, with 14 bases between them. CDR3 protein: CASSLKRAAGGYTF. CDR3 DNA sequence: TGTGCCAGCAGCTTGAAGAGGGCAGCAGGTGGCTACACCTTC.

The chain employs TRBV5-6 and TRBJ2-1, with D hard to call. Germline V gene data show CDR1 as SGHDT and CDR2 as YYEEEE. The V end lost 3 bases, the J end lost 6 bases, and 10 bases lay between the germline ends. The CDR3 is 13 amino acids. In DNA form, the CDR3 reads TGTGCCAGCAGCTCCGCCGAGTCCAATGAGCAGTTCTTC. Its translation is CASSSAESNEQFF.

The V and J genes are TRBV6-6 and TRBJ2-5; TRBD1 matches at 8 bases. J gave up 5 bases and V 4 bases, and 9 bases lay outside the gene matches. The CDR3 has 15 residues. Germline V gene sequence: CDR1 MNHNY, CDR2 SVGAGI (reference sequence). This CDR3 is CASSSGQGYAETQYF. CDR3 DNA: TGTGCCAGCAGTTCTGGACAGGGATATGCGGAGACCCAGTACTTC.

The CDR3 spells CASSLGAEAYEQYF. The DNA for the CDR3 is TGTGCCAGCAGCCTCGGGGCGGAAGCCTACGAGCAGTACTTC. This chain joins TRBV7-9 and TRBJ2-7, with D perhaps being TRBD1 or TRBD2 (5 bases each). Trimming took off 5 bases at V and 2 bases at J, with 13 bases between the two ends. Per the germline V gene, CDR1 is SEHNR and CDR2 is FQNEAQ (reference sequence). The CDR3 totals 14 residues.

This CDR3 reads CSVELGTGIIGELFF. CDR3 DNA: TGCAGCGTTGAGCTGGGGACAGGGATCATCGGGGAGCTGTTTTTT. This chain connects TRBV29-1 to TRBJ2-2, with 9 bases fitting TRBD1. The V gene's germline CDR1 is SQVTM and CDR2 ANQGSEA. The CDR3 runs to 15 residues. The trim removed 3 bases at V and 7 bases at J, leaving 9 bases unmatched.

This chain connects TRBV2 to TRBJ2-1; the match to TRBD1 covers 8 bases. Germline CDR1 SNHLY, CDR2 FYNNEI. The CDR3 is made up of 15 amino acids. With 7 bases clipped from V and 5 bases from J, the junction kept 10 bases outside the gene matches. The CDR3 nucleotides read TGTGCCAGCAAAATTCCCGGACAGGGAGACAATGAGCAGTTCTTC. Its translation: CASKIPGQGDNEQFF.

This chain joins TRBV15 and TRBJ2-5, with a tentative D call TRBD1 (6 bases). Between the trimmed V and J ends, which lost 0 bases and 2 bases, there was a span of 13 bases. The germline V gene has CDR1 LNHNV and CDR2 YYDKDF (reference sequence). The length of the CDR3 is 16 residues. CDR3 in amino acids: CATSRDSTGTQETQYF. For the CDR3, the DNA is TGTGCCACCAGCAGAGACTCCACCGGGACACAAGAGACCCAGTACTTC.

V usage is TRBV20-1 and J usage is TRBJ1-5; 11 bases match TRBD1. This CDR3 is 18 amino acids long. Germline CDR1 reads DFQATT; CDR2 reads SNEGSKA (reference sequence). V trimming: 1 base; J trimming: 0 bases; junction bases outside the gene matches: 8. The CDR3 sequence: CSARVTGQGVYSNQPQHF. In DNA form, the CDR3 reads TGCAGTGCTAGAGTCACGGGACAGGGGGTATATAGCAATCAGCCCCAGCATTTT.

A few counts support this clonotype. The V gene is TRBV7-4, the J gene TRBJ2-2; unclear D gene. Germline V gene lookup returns CDR1 SGHVT and CDR2 SQSDAQ. V was trimmed by 3 bases and J by 1 base, leaving 9 bases between them. The CDR3 covers 15 residues. CDR3 loop: CASSLEMLNTGELFF. The CDR3 DNA is TGTGCCAGCAGCTTGGAAATGCTGAACACCGGGGAGCTGTTTTTT.

This clonotype has ten or more counts. The rearrangement links TRBV29-1 to TRBJ1-1; 7 bases fit TRBD1. The CDR3 length is 15 residues. The germline gives CDR1 SQVTM, CDR2 ANQGSEA. V dropped 3 bases and J dropped 0; count of bases not matched to a gene: 7. The CDR3 sequence is CSVEVGRGVNTEAFF. CDR3 DNA sequence: TGCAGCGTTGAGGTCGGCAGGGGGGTGAACACTGAAGCTTTCTTT.

V and J are TRBV27 and TRBJ1-1; TRBD1 agrees at 10 bases. CDR3 length equals 15 residues. The ends lost 0 bases at V and 4 bases at J; junction bases unmatched: 2. Looked up from germline, CDR1 is MNHEY and CDR2 is SMNVEV (reference sequence). The CDR3 nucleotides are TGTGCCAGCAGTTTATCTCGGACAGGGGGCACTGAAGCTTTCTTT. Amino acid sequence: CASSLSRTGGTEAFF.

The CDR3 region has the DNA TGTGCCAGCAGCATCCACAGGGTTGGCTATGGCTACACCTTC. It yields the protein CASSIHRVGYGYTF. This chain joins TRBV7-2 and TRBJ1-2, with D perhaps TRBD1 (6 bases). Germline CDR1 reads SGHTA; CDR2 reads FQGNSA. The V and J ends lost 5 bases and 4 bases respectively, with 14 bases between them. This CDR3 has 14 amino acids.

This clonotype was detected only a few times. The chain combines TRBV6-1 with TRBJ2-7; 7 nucleotides agree with TRBD2. V was clipped by 6 bases and J by 2 bases; unmatched bases: 7. Germline lookup yields CDR1 MNHNS and CDR2 SASEGT. The CDR3 is 14 residues long. The CDR3 coding sequence is TGTGCCAGCAGGCGGAACCGGGGGGCCTACGAGCAGTACTTC. Protein: CASRRNRGAYEQYF.

The V and J genes are TRBV28 and TRBJ2-4, with D possibly TRBD1 on 6 matching bases. With 7 bases removed from V and 0 bases from J, the gap between germline ends came to 13 bases. Per germline, CDR1 MDHEN and CDR2 SYDVKM. The CDR3 has 15 amino acids. DNA for the CDR3: TGTGCCAGCATCCCACAGGGTCTAGCCAAAAACATTCAGTACTTC. As protein: CASIPQGLAKNIQYF.

This clonotype was detected only a few times. This chain uses TRBV6-2 or TRBV6-3 with TRBJ2-2; TRBD2 agrees at 15 bases. This CDR3 has 16 amino acids. In germline, CDR1 is MNHEY, CDR2 SVGEGT. Losses at the gene ends were 5 bases for V and 8 bases for J; bases not matched to a gene: 6. CDR3 region: CASSDGTSGRRGELFF. The CDR3 DNA is TGTGCCAGCAGTGACGGGACTAGCGGGAGGAGAGGGGAGCTGTTTTTT.

This clonotype was picked up a small number of times. The chain has TRBV28 and TRBJ2-3; D is perhaps TRBD2 (6 bases). The CDR3 totals 17 residues. CDR1 and CDR2 (germline): MDHEN, SYDVKM. V lost 3 bases, J lost 6 bases, and 22 bases lay in between. This chain's CDR3 is CASSLPGLTVGRDTQYF. CDR3 coding DNA: TGTGCCAGCAGTTTGCCCGGGCTGACAGTGGGGAGGGATACGCAGTATTTT.

This clonotype has just a few counts. This chain uses TRBV27 with TRBJ2-7, with TRBD1 matching 7 bases. With 2 bases clipped from V and 0 bases from J, the junction kept 4 bases outside the gene matches. Germline V gene data show CDR1 as MNHEY and CDR2 as SMNVEV (reference sequence). This CDR3 contains 15 residues. The CDR3 sequence: CASSLGGQSSYEQYF. CDR3 DNA: TGTGCCAGCAGTTTAGGGGGACAGTCCTCCTACGAGCAGTACTTC.

Many counts were recorded for this clonotype. The V call is TRBV24-1, the J call TRBJ2-3; 9 bases agree with TRBD2. Germline loops: CDR1 KGHDR, CDR2 SFDVKD. Germline trimming cut 4 bases from V and 5 bases from J; bases unmatched to any gene: 9. The CDR3 is made up of 16 amino acids. CDR3 region: CATSDPAAGGKDTQYF. The CDR3 DNA is TGTGCCACCAGTGACCCCGCAGCGGGGGGCAAAGATACGCAGTATTTT.

This clonotype was found many times. J is TRBJ1-4 and V is TRBV7-2; D might be TRBD1 (5 bases). The V end lost 4 bases, the J end lost 8 bases, and 14 bases lay between the germline ends. CDR3 length: 14 amino acids. Germline CDR1 reads SGHTA; CDR2 reads FQGNSA. The CDR3 loop reads CASSSSGGPEKLFF. The CDR3 nucleotides are TGTGCCAGCAGCTCCAGCGGGGGACCCGAAAAACTGTTTTTT. The variable domain in full, completed from reference TRBV7-2 and TRBJ1-4, reads GAGVSQSPSNKVTEKGKDVELRCDPISGHTALYWYRQSLGQGLEFLIYFQGNSAPDKSGLPSDRFSAERTGGSVSTLTIQRTQQEDSAVYLCASSSSGGPEKLFFGSGTQLSVL.

The chain has TRBV12-3 or TRBV12-4 and TRBJ2-1; D unresolved. Trimming took 3 bases from V and 7 from J, leaving 10 bases between them. CDR3 length: 13 amino acids. The CDR3 DNA reads as TGTGCCAGCAGTTTTATGGGCGGTAATGAGCAGTTCTTC. Translated: CASSFMGGNEQFF.

This chain joins TRBV27 and TRBJ1-1; TRBD1 might be the D (5 bases). V shed 6 bases and J shed 7 bases, with 18 bases lying between them. Per the germline V gene, CDR1 is MNHEY and CDR2 is SMNVEV (reference sequence). The CDR3 runs to 14 residues. The CDR3 spells CASRRQTPDNEAFF. In nucleotides, the CDR3 is TGTGCCAGCAGACGACAGACACCCGATAATGAAGCTTTCTTT.

The chain joins TRBV7-8 to TRBJ2-3; D is unclear. The CDR3 totals 15 residues. Germline lookup yields CDR1 SGHVS and CDR2 FQNEAQ. Between the trimmed V and J ends, which lost 1 base and 4 bases, there was a span of 12 bases. CDR3 sequence (DNA): TGTGCCAGCAGCTTAGACTCCTTGGCTGCAGATACGCAGTATTTT. Encoded protein: CASSLDSLAADTQYF. The full variable domain, in which reference TRBV7-8 and TRBJ2-3 provide the parts outside the CDR3, is GAGVSQSPRYKVAKRGQDVALRCDPISGHVSLFWYQQALGQGPEFLTYFQNEAQLDKSGLPSDRFFAERPEGSVSTLKIQRTQQEDSAVYLCASSLDSLAADTQYFGPGTRLTVL.